This TCR beta chain comes out of a study of radiotherapy plus CTLA-4 blockade in lung cancer. For the study at large: Objective responses were documented in around 20% of patients, with disease control in about 28%.

This CDR3 has 13 residues. Trimming removed 8 bases from V and 1 base from J, with 12 bases in between. Germline V CDR1 and CDR2: SNHLY, FYNNEI. Focal radiation was given together with CTLA-4 blockade (ipilimumab) to patients with chemo-refractory metastatic non-small-cell lung cancer. Points from the study as a whole: With interferon-beta, early dynamics of blood T cell clones were reported to best predict response. Radiotherapy was combined with ipilimumab, and tumor-derived TCR clones then expanded in blood.

TCRdb's table, derived via immunoSEQ multiplex PCR, lists solely in-frame clones and lacks some. The sample has 35,000 to 50,000 clones, 55% to 80% seen once. A note on this clone: Its antigen is unknown.

The V call is TRBV2, the J call TRBJ2-7, with D perhaps matching TRBD1 (5 bases). The material was peripheral blood, obtained from a patient treated with radiotherapy plus ipilimumab. The sequence came from a human donor with non-small cell lung cancer who had a complete response to radiotherapy plus ipilimumab. CDR3 sequence: CASWGGTSYEQYF. CDR3 DNA: TGTGCCAGCTGGGGCGGAACATCCTACGAGCAGTACTTC.